The TCR beta chain under discussion was sequenced for a study of cytomegalovirus exposure and HLA in healthy donors. Turning to the study itself: A later analysis reported the same platform for the roughly 120 validation repertoires and the approximately 700 first-cohort repertoires.

Germline CDR1 LNHDA, CDR2 SQIVND (reference sequence). V lost 3 bases to trimming and J lost 2 bases, with 9 bases between them. CDR3 size: 14 residues. Overall study results and limits: The investigators catalogued some 160 TCR beta chains as cytomegalovirus-associated. Cytomegalovirus status was reportedly diagnosed by the classifier with high sensitivity and specificity. Rarity characterized most TCR sequences, yet some public TCRs appeared in many donors.

Here immunoSEQ multiplex PCR was the method, and the copy in TCRdb shows in-frame clones only, minus some. The sample carries under 200,000 clones, about 89% recorded once. Notes on this clone: Its antigen is not known.

This TCR came from a woman aged 18-29 years in good health and CMV-seropositive. The specimen was PBMCs. The chain combines TRBV19 with TRBJ2-3; D is undetermined. The CDR3 protein is CASSISVSTDTQYF. CDR3 nucleotide sequence: TGTGCCAGTAGTATCAGCGTTTCCACAGATACGCAGTATTTT.